What follows are 16 T cell receptor beta chains derived from one specimen sequenced in a study of cytomegalovirus exposure and HLA in healthy donors. Primers for the PCR totalled 60 Vbeta and 13 Jbeta. The protocol was immunoSEQ multiplex PCR, while the TCRdb copy is restricted to in-frame clones and leaves out a portion. The sample records 130,000 to 150,000 clones, roughly 80% being singletons. Sample: PBMCs. These receptors all come from a man aged 35 to 55 in good health and CMV-seronegative.

The rearrangement links TRBV30 to TRBJ2-7; 9 bases line up with TRBD2. The CDR3 extends over 13 amino acids. The trim removed 2 bases at V and 6 bases at J, leaving 5 bases unmatched. The germline gives CDR1 GTSNPN, CDR2 SVGIG (reference sequence). As DNA, the CDR3 is TGTGCCTGGAGTAGCGGGGGGCCTCCCGAGCAGTACTTC. This gives the protein CAWSSGGPPEQYF.

As DNA, the CDR3 is TGTGCCAGCAGCCAGAGTGGAGAGAACTATGGCTACACCTTC. Residues: CASSQSGENYGYTF. The rearrangement joins TRBV14 to TRBJ1-2; no firm D call. The CDR3 extends over 14 amino acids. Between the trimmed V and J ends, which lost 3 bases and 2 bases, there was a span of 10 bases. Germline V gives CDR1 SGHDN, CDR2 FVKESK.

This chain connects TRBV27 to TRBJ2-7, with 12 bases that match TRBD1. V shed 8 bases and J 0 bases; nucleotides not matched to a gene: 8. This CDR3 has 16 amino acids. Germline CDR1 MNHEY, CDR2 SMNVEV (reference sequence). Written as DNA, the CDR3 is TGTGCCAGCGCCCGGGACAGGGGGCCCCTCTCCTACGAGCAGTACTTC. Translating gives CASARDRGPLSYEQYF.

This clone was picked up one time. The chain links TRBV19 to TRBJ1-2; 10 positions match TRBD1. In germline, CDR1 is LNHDA, CDR2 SQIVND (reference sequence). V lost 10 bases to trimming and J lost 2 bases; unmatched junction nucleotides: 10. The CDR3 runs 15 residues. The CDR3 is CATRGQGIGNYGYTF. The CDR3 DNA reads as TGTGCCACCAGGGGACAGGGGATCGGGAACTATGGCTACACCTTC.

The chain recombines TRBV30 with TRBJ1-5, with D possibly TRBD1 on 5 matching bases. V gave up 3 bases and J gave up 4 bases, with 10 bases separating them. CDR3 length: 13 residues. The germline V gene has CDR1 GTSNPN and CDR2 SVGIG (reference sequence). The CDR3 coding sequence is TGTGCCTGGAGCAAGGGGTTGAATCAGCCCCAGCATTTT. It codes for CAWSKGLNQPQHF.

CDR3 region: CASSLEQGGSNQPQHF. CDR3 nucleotide sequence: TGTGCCAGCAGCCTAGAACAGGGAGGGAGCAATCAGCCCCAGCATTTT. The chain has TRBV7-2 and TRBJ1-5; TRBD1 is a possible D gene (6 bases). The V end lost 5 bases, the J end lost 1 base, and 15 bases lay between the germline ends. Germline CDR1 and CDR2: SGHTA and FQGNSA. This CDR3 region has 16 residues.

The chain is built from TRBV14 and TRBJ2-2; TRBD2 might be the D (7 bases). The V and J ends lost 4 bases and 6 bases respectively, with 15 bases between them. CDR3 length: 15 residues. CDR1 is SGHDN and CDR2 is FVKESK in the germline V gene. CDR3 in amino acids: CASSPLRGAAGELFF. The CDR3 nucleotides read TGTGCCAGCAGCCCCCTTCGGGGGGCGGCCGGGGAGCTGTTTTTT.

The V gene is TRBV30, the J gene TRBJ1-5, with TRBD1 identical over 9 bases. The germline gives CDR1 GTSNPN, CDR2 SVGIG (reference sequence). The CDR3 covers 13 residues. Trimming took 1 base from V and 5 from J; bases not matched to a gene: 0. This CDR3 is CAWSGTGDQPQHF. The CDR3 nucleotides read TGTGCCTGGAGTGGGACAGGGGATCAGCCCCAGCATTTT.

The gene calls are TRBV6-1 and TRBJ1-1; D is uncertain. This CDR3 contains 15 residues. Trimming removed 1 base at V and 1 base at J, with 10 bases between. Per the germline V gene, CDR1 is MNHNS and CDR2 is SASEGT. Here the CDR3 DNA reads TGTGCCAGCAGTGAAGGGGGAGCGAGGAACACTGAAGCTTTCTTT. Protein: CASSEGGARNTEAFF.

The rearrangement joins TRBV19 to TRBJ2-2; D is uncertain. Germline V gene data show CDR1 as LNHDA and CDR2 as SQIVND (reference sequence). The CDR3 has 16 residues. Trimming took 8 bases from V and 0 from J, leaving 16 bases between them. The CDR3: CASRGRSGPNTGELFF. CDR3 nucleotide sequence: TGTGCCAGTCGTGGTCGGTCAGGTCCGAACACCGGGGAGCTGTTTTTT.

V and J are TRBV5-1 and TRBJ1-1; 7 bases align to TRBD1. The junction had 5 bases not matched to a gene; V was cut back by 4 bases and J by 2 bases. Looked up from germline, CDR1 is SGHRS and CDR2 is YFSETQ. The CDR3 runs 14 residues. CDR3 residues: CASSPGQINTEAFF. The CDR3, as DNA: TGCGCCAGCAGCCCGGGACAGATAAACACTGAAGCTTTCTTT.

This chain joins TRBV5-1 and TRBJ1-2; 8 bases map to TRBD1. Germline assignment: CDR1 SGHRS and CDR2 YFSETQ. There are 16 residues in the CDR3. Unmatched junction bases numbered 11, after V lost 3 bases and J lost 4 bases. CDR3 coding DNA: TGCGCCAGCAGCTCCGAGCCGGGACAGGCTTCCTATGGCTACACCTTC. The encoded protein is CASSSEPGQASYGYTF. The entire variable domain, with the rest obtained from reference TRBV5-1 and TRBJ1-2, is as follows: KAGVTQTPRYLIKTRGQQVTLSCSPISGHRSVSWYQQTPGQGLQFLFEYFSETQRNKGNFPGRFSGRQFSNSRSEMNVSTLELGDSALYLCASSSEPGQASYGYTFGSGTRLTVV.

This chain uses TRBV6-5 with TRBJ2-3; D is unclear. Trimming stripped 6 bases from V and 8 bases from J, with 18 bases between. The CDR3 consists of 14 residues. Germline values: CDR1 MNHEY, CDR2 SVGAGI. CDR3 in amino acids: CASSLLGTRGTQYF. CDR3 bases: TGTGCCAGCAGCCTACTCGGCACTCGAGGTACGCAGTATTTT.

The table lists this clone with a count of one. The chain joins TRBV5-1 to TRBJ2-3, with 11 bases lining up with TRBD2. CDR1 is SGHRS and CDR2 is YFSETQ in the germline V gene. This CDR3 region has 18 residues. The ends lost 4 bases at V and 2 bases at J; junction bases unmatched: 12. The CDR3 sequence is CASSPILTSGDFTDTQYF. The CDR3 region has the DNA TGCGCCAGCAGCCCCATACTGACTAGCGGGGACTTCACAGATACGCAGTATTTT.

The chain recombines TRBV15 with TRBJ2-7, with D possibly matching TRBD1 (6 bases). Germline CDR1 is LNHNV and CDR2 is YYDKDF (reference sequence). There are 14 residues in the CDR3. Trimming stripped 9 bases from V and 3 bases from J, with 18 bases between. The CDR3, as DNA: TGTGCCACTTCGACAGGCGACCTCTTCTACGAGCAGTACTTC. Protein product: CATSTGDLFYEQYF.

The V call is TRBV5-4, the J call TRBJ2-5, with a weak D call TRBD1 (5 bases). Germline-derived CDR1 and CDR2 are SGHNT and YYREEE (reference sequence). The CDR3 extends over 14 amino acids. The V and J ends lost 0 bases and 0 bases respectively, with 6 bases between them. DNA of the CDR3: TGTGCCAGCAGCTTGGACAGGTACCAAGAGACCCAGTACTTC. The encoded protein is CASSLDRYQETQYF.